These 25 T cell receptor beta chains were all obtained from the same sample, sequenced in a study of T cell responses to AZD1222 COVID-19 vaccine (dated by TCRdb to about 2021). Library method: the immunoSEQ multiplex PCR assay. Imported from immuneACCESS, the table was reduced by TCRdb to in-frame sequences with V and J called. These copies leave out some clones; in studies compared against another copy, an unresolved V gene accounts for under half, and the cause of the remainder is not known. The sample profile shows 110,000 to 150,000 clones; approximately 90% of them were found once. 1.9% of the sample rests with the top ten. In the paper's terms, the time point label means: about 28 days (+/-7) after the second vaccine dose. Material: peripheral blood, obtained 28 days after the second AZD1222 dose. Every receptor here comes from an adult who received the AZD1222 COVID-19 vaccine.

The chain carries TRBV7-2 and TRBJ1-1; TRBD1 aligns across 9 bases. The V and J ends lost 3 bases and 4 bases, in that order; junction bases with no gene match: 12. The germline V gene encodes CDR1 SGHTA and CDR2 FQGNSA. CDR3 length equals 17 residues. The CDR3 here is CASSFGDRAGRSTEAFF. CDR3 sequence (DNA): TGTGCCAGCAGCTTTGGGGACAGGGCGGGAAGGAGCACTGAAGCTTTCTTT. The full variable domain, rest sourced from reference TRBV7-2 and TRBJ1-1, is GAGVSQSPSNKVTEKGKDVELRCDPISGHTALYWYRQSLGQGLEFLIYFQGNSAPDKSGLPSDRFSAERTGGSVSTLTIQRTQQEDSAVYLCASSFGDRAGRSTEAFFGQGTRLTVV.

This chain joins TRBV24-1 and TRBJ2-1, with TRBD2 as a possible D gene (7 bases). Germline CDR1 KGHDR, CDR2 SFDVKD. Trimming removed 4 bases from V and 7 bases from J, with 16 bases in between. The CDR3 length is 15 residues. CDR3 DNA: TGTGCCACCAGTGACCCCCGGGGGGCGGGGAATGAGCAGTTCTTC. It is translated as CATSDPRGAGNEQFF.

The chain combines TRBV10-3 with TRBJ1-1; D perhaps matches TRBD1 (5 bases). V gave up 0 bases and J gave up 0 bases, with 8 bases separating them. The CDR3 runs 15 residues. From germline, CDR1 is ENHRY and CDR2 SYGVKD. For the CDR3, the DNA is TGTGCCATCAGTGAGTCGGTAGGGGTGAACACTGAAGCTTTCTTT. It codes for CAISESVGVNTEAFF.

There are a few counts of this clone. This chain uses TRBV5-5 with TRBJ1-2, with D perhaps TRBD1 (6 bases). CDR3 size: 18 residues. The germline V gene encodes CDR1 SGHKS and CDR2 YYEKEE (reference sequence). V was clipped by 0 bases and J by 7 bases, with 25 bases between them. CDR3 in DNA: TGTGCCAGCAGCTTGGCCGCCACCCAACAGGGTGCCTTCTCTGGCTACACCTTC. Its protein is CASSLAATQQGAFSGYTF.

The rearrangement uses TRBV10-3 and TRBJ1-1; no firm D call. CDR1 and CDR2 (germline): ENHRY, SYGVKD. V was pared by 1 base and J by 2 bases, with 8 bases between. This CDR3 comprises 14 residues. CDR3 bases: TGTGCCATCAGTGAGTGGAGCATAAACACTGAAGCTTTCTTT. Translated, it gives CAISEWSINTEAFF.

V is TRBV20-1 and J is TRBJ2-7; D possibly corresponds to TRBD2 (6 bases). The CDR3 totals 11 residues. Germline lookup yields CDR1 DFQATT and CDR2 SNEGSKA (reference sequence). The CDR3 region has the DNA TGCAGCGCGGGAACCTCCTACGAGCAGTACTTC. Amino acid sequence: CSAGTSYEQYF.

V and J are TRBV7-2 and TRBJ2-7; 8 bases agree with TRBD2. The CDR3 has 14 amino acids. V trimming: 3 bases; J trimming: 2 bases; junction bases outside the gene matches: 3. Germline loops: CDR1 SGHTA, CDR2 FQGNSA. For the CDR3, the DNA is TGTGCCAGCAGCTTCGGGGGGGAGACCTACGAGCAGTACTTC. Its protein is CASSFGGETYEQYF.

The sample holds one count of this clone. The rearrangement uses TRBV19 and TRBJ1-1; a weak D match, TRBD1 (6 bases). V was pared by 7 bases and J by 3 bases, with 9 bases between. Germline values: CDR1 LNHDA, CDR2 SQIVND (reference sequence). The CDR3 sequence is 12 residues long. CDR3 in amino acids: CASKDRHTEAFF. The CDR3 DNA follows: TGTGCCAGTAAGGACAGACACACTGAAGCTTTCTTT. Full variable domain (missing parts from reference TRBV19 and TRBJ1-1): DGGITQSPKYLFRKEGQNVTLSCEQNLNHDAMYWYRQDPGQGLRLIYYSQIVNDFQKGDIAEGYSVSREKKESFPLTVTSAQKNPTAFYLCASKDRHTEAFFGQGTRLTVV.

The CDR3 coding sequence is TGTGCCAGCAGCCAAAGTGACACTGAAGCTTTCTTT. Its translation is CASSQSDTEAFF. The rearrangement uses TRBV3-1 (or the pseudogene TRBV3-2) and TRBJ1-1; no definite D call. Germline V gene lookup returns CDR1 LGHDT and CDR2 YNNKEL (reference sequence). The CDR3 has 12 amino acids. Between the trimmed V and J ends, which lost 2 bases and 3 bases, there was a span of 4 bases.

V is TRBV5-1 and J is TRBJ2-3; D gene unclear. This CDR3 comprises 13 residues. V was pared by 0 bases and J by 8 bases, with 10 bases between. From germline, CDR1 is SGHRS and CDR2 YFSETQ. The CDR3, as DNA: TGCGCCAGCAGCTTGGAATGGGAAGGTACGCAGTATTTT. Protein product: CASSLEWEGTQYF.

The chain is built from TRBV27 and TRBJ2-1, with 11 bases matching TRBD2. V was pared by 5 bases and J by 8 bases, with 8 bases of the junction left unmatched. The CDR3 is 15 residues long. Germline CDR1 and CDR2: MNHEY and SMNVEV (reference sequence). CDR3 loop: CASSRASGRLHEQFF. CDR3 coding DNA: TGTGCCAGCAGTCGGGCTAGCGGGAGGTTACATGAGCAGTTCTTC.

The rearrangement links TRBV2 to TRBJ1-1, with D possibly being TRBD1 (6 bases). The CDR3 sequence is 13 residues long. V was clipped by 6 bases and J by 1 base, with 9 bases between them. The germline V gene has CDR1 SNHLY and CDR2 FYNNEI. In DNA form, the CDR3 reads TGTGCCAGCAGAGGGGGACCGAACACTGAAGCTTTCTTT. It encodes CASRGGPNTEAFF.

V and J are TRBV2 and TRBJ2-5; D tentatively fits TRBD1 or TRBD2 (5 bases each). With 6 bases removed from V and 0 bases from J, the gap between germline ends came to 11 bases. The CDR3 extends over 14 amino acids. Germline V gives CDR1 SNHLY, CDR2 FYNNEI. CDR3 nucleotides: TGTGCCAGCAGCGCCTGGGACGACCAAGAGACCCAGTACTTC. It specifies CASSAWDDQETQYF.

This clone has only one observation. The rearrangement links TRBV28 to TRBJ2-6; 7 nucleotides align to TRBD2. Germline V lookup: CDR1 MDHEN, CDR2 SYDVKM. The ends lost 4 bases at V and 4 bases at J; junction bases unmatched: 13. This CDR3 is 18 amino acids long. CDR3 sequence (DNA): TGTGCCAGCAGTTCTTTCCTGGGGGAGGGATCCGGGGCCAACGTCCTGACTTTC. Protein sequence: CASSSFLGEGSGANVLTF.

The genes are TRBV5-4 and TRBJ2-3; 11 bases agree with TRBD2. Germline V lookup: CDR1 SGHNT, CDR2 YYREEE (reference sequence). The CDR3 covers 16 residues. J was trimmed by 0 bases and V by 6 bases; bases with no gene match: 6. The CDR3 region is CASTQGTSGSTDTQYF. Written as DNA, the CDR3 is TGTGCCAGCACTCAAGGGACTAGCGGAAGCACAGATACGCAGTATTTT.

The chain links TRBV5-1 to TRBJ2-2; 10 bases are shared with TRBD1. The CDR3 sequence is 15 residues long. Germline V CDR1 and CDR2: SGHRS, YFSETQ. J gave up 6 bases and V 4 bases, and 6 bases lay outside the gene matches. This CDR3 is CASSPPGQGSGELFF. CDR3 bases: TGCGCCAGCAGCCCTCCGGGACAGGGGTCCGGGGAGCTGTTTTTT. Complete variable domain (other parts from reference TRBV5-1 and TRBJ2-2): KAGVTQTPRYLIKTRGQQVTLSCSPISGHRSVSWYQQTPGQGLQFLFEYFSETQRNKGNFPGRFSGRQFSNSRSEMNVSTLELGDSALYLCASSPPGQGSGELFFGEGSRLTVL.

This chain uses TRBV5-6 with TRBJ2-7, with D possibly matching TRBD2 (6 bases). This CDR3 is built from 15 residues. Trimming cost V 0 bases and J 0 bases, with 10 bases left between them. Germline CDR1 and CDR2: SGHDT and YYEEEE. CDR3 sequence: CASSLGPEGSYEQYF. For the CDR3, the DNA is TGTGCCAGCAGCTTGGGGCCGGAGGGCTCCTACGAGCAGTACTTC.

The chain has TRBV5-4 and TRBJ1-2; D is ambiguous. Germline V gene sequence: CDR1 SGHNT, CDR2 YYREEE (reference sequence). This CDR3 has 14 residues. V was clipped by 0 bases and J by 4 bases, with 10 bases between them. The CDR3 protein is CASSLVWGTYGYTF. The CDR3 bases are TGTGCCAGCAGCTTGGTCTGGGGTACCTATGGCTACACCTTC.

The sample holds a few counts of this clone. The chain uses TRBV3-1 (or the pseudogene TRBV3-2) and TRBJ2-5; the match to TRBD2 covers 10 bases. V was clipped by 4 bases and J by 4 bases; unmatched bases: 9. Germline V gene sequence: CDR1 LGHDT, CDR2 YNNKEL (reference sequence). The CDR3 extends over 16 amino acids. Here the CDR3 reads CASSRSGLAKGETQYF. DNA for the CDR3: TGTGCCAGCAGCCGTTCGGGACTAGCGAAGGGAGAGACCCAGTACTTC.

The gene calls are TRBV2 and TRBJ1-1; weak D call: TRBD1 (5 bases). This CDR3 has 14 residues. Germline CDR1 SNHLY, CDR2 FYNNEI. V dropped 2 bases and J dropped 3 bases, with 10 bases sitting between them. The CDR3 sequence: CASSERQYDTEAFF. The CDR3 DNA is TGTGCCAGCAGTGAACGACAGTATGACACTGAAGCTTTCTTT.

This clone was observed a single time. V and J are TRBV3-1 (or the pseudogene TRBV3-2) and TRBJ1-6; D remains ambiguous. Germline CDR1 and CDR2: LGHDT and YNNKEL (reference sequence). Trimming stripped 3 bases from V and 12 bases from J, with 9 bases between. The CDR3 contains 12 residues. CDR3 nucleotide sequence: TGTGCCAGCAGCCAGGGAACAAGACCCCTCCACTTT. Protein product: CASSQGTRPLHF.

The chain carries TRBV4-1 and TRBJ2-3, with 7 positions matching TRBD2. CDR1 is MGHRA and CDR2 is YSYEKL in the germline V gene. Trimming at V came to 1 base and at J to 2 bases, leaving 9 bases not matched to a gene. This CDR3 is built from 17 residues. CDR3 sequence reads: CASSQVTSGVLTDTQYF. Written as DNA, the CDR3 is TGCGCCAGCAGCCAAGTAACAAGCGGGGTCCTCACAGATACGCAGTATTTT.

This chain uses TRBV6-2 or TRBV6-3 with TRBJ1-5, with D possibly being TRBD1 (5 bases). V was trimmed by 2 bases and J by 4 bases, leaving 9 bases between them. Looked up from germline, CDR1 is MNHEY and CDR2 is SVGEGT. The CDR3 spans 14 residues. CDR3 sequence (DNA): TGTGCCAGCAGTTACCTTCGGGGGAATCAGCCCCAGCATTTT. The encoded protein is CASSYLRGNQPQHF.

This clone has only one observation. CDR3 sequence: CASSPLQNANTGELFF. CDR3 bases: TGTGCCAGCAGCCCCCTCCAGAACGCGAACACCGGGGAGCTGTTTTTT. The gene calls are TRBV11-3 and TRBJ2-2; D is unclear. This CDR3 has 16 residues. The germline CDR1 and CDR2 sequences are SGHNT and YENEEA. V lost 5 bases and J lost 0, with 13 bases in between.

The V and J genes are TRBV24-1 and TRBJ2-7, with 7 bases aligning to TRBD2. The J segment lost 3 bases and the V segment lost 8 bases, leaving 3 bases of the junction unmatched. Germline CDR1 is KGHDR and CDR2 is SFDVKD. The CDR3 covers 12 residues. The CDR3 loop is CATTGGNYEQYF. Here the CDR3 DNA reads TGTGCCACCACCGGGGGGAACTACGAGCAGTACTTC.